This T cell receptor beta chain is from a study of T cell repertoires in cytomegalovirus infection. The overall study: Public TCR beta signatures provided an indication of both CMV infection and a matching HLA type.

TCRdb re-called the reads through MiXCR, storing one row per CDR3 protein. The sample lists approximately 100,000 distinct CDR3 sequences; about 28% were seen once. This clonotype was recorded a few times. The antigen is undetermined. This CDR3 has 16 residues. Per the germline V gene, CDR1 is SNHLY and CDR2 is FYNNEI. V lost 6 bases to trimming and J lost 5 bases, with 21 bases between them. The sequence came from a human donor in good health (CMV status not recorded). Some clones in this sample may be carry-over from other donors' samples. The sequencing here drew on CD8+ T cells from cultured PBMCs, taken from culture after CMV antigen stimulation. The rearrangement links TRBV2 to TRBJ2-3; tentative D call: TRBD1 (8 bases). The CDR3 loop reads CASSGGQGGEGDTQYF. CDR3 in DNA: TGTGCCAGCAGCGGAGGACAGGGCGGGGAGGGAGATACGCAGTATTTT.